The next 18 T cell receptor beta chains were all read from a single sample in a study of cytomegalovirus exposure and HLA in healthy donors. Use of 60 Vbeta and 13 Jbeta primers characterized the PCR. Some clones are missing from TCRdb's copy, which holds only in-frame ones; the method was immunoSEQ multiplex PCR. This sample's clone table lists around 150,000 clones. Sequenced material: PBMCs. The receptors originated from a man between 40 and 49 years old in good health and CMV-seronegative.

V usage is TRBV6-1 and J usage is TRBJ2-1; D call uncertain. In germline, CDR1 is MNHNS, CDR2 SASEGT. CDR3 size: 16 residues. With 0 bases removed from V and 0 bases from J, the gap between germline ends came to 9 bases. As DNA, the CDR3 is TGTGCCAGCAGTGAAGCCCAGGCCAGCTCCTACAATGAGCAGTTCTTC. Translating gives CASSEAQASSYNEQFF.

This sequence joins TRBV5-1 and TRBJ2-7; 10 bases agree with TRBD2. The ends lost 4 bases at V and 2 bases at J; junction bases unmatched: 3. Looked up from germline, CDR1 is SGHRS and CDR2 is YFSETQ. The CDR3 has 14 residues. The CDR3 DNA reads TGCGCCAGCAGCCAGCGGGGGGGCCCCTACGAGCAGTACTTC. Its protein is CASSQRGGPYEQYF.

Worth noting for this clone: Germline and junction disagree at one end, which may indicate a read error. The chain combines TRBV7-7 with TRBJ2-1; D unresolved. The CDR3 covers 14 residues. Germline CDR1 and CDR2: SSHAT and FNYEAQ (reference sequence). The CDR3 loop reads CASSPDSSSNEQFF. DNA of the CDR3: TGTGCCAGCAGCCCAGACTCGTCCTCCAATGAGCAGTTCTTC.

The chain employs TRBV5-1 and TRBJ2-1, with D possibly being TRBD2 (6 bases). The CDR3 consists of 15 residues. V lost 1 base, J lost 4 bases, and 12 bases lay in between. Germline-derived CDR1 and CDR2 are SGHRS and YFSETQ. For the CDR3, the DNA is TGCGCCAGCAGCTTGTGGGGGGAAGGATACAATGAGCAGTTCTTC. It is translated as CASSLWGEGYNEQFF.

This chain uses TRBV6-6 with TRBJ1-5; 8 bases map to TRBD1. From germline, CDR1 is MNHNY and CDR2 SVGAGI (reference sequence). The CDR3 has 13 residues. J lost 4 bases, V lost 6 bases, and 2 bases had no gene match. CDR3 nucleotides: TGTGCCAGCAGCCGGACAGGGAATCAGCCCCAGCATTTT. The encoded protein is CASSRTGNQPQHF.

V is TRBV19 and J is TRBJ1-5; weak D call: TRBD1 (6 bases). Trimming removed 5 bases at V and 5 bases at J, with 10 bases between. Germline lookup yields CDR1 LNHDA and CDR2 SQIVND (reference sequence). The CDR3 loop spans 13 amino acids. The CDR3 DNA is TGTGCCAGTAGTTGGGGGCACCATCAGCCCCAGCATTTT. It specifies CASSWGHHQPQHF.

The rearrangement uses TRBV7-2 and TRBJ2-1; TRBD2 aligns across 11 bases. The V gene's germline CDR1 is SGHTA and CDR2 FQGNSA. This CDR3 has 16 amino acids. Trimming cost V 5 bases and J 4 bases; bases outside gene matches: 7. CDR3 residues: CASSLTGTSGYNEQFF. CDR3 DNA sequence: TGTGCCAGCAGCCTTACCGGGACTAGCGGTTACAATGAGCAGTTCTTC. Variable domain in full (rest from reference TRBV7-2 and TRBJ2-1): GAGVSQSPSNKVTEKGKDVELRCDPISGHTALYWYRQSLGQGLEFLIYFQGNSAPDKSGLPSDRFSAERTGGSVSTLTIQRTQQEDSAVYLCASSLTGTSGYNEQFFGPGTRLTVL.

The CDR3 protein is CASSLGDRGIWNSPLHF. DNA for the CDR3: TGTGCCAGCAGCTTAGGGGACAGGGGAATTTGGAATTCACCCCTCCACTTT. The chain carries TRBV7-9 and TRBJ1-6; 10 nucleotides agree with TRBD1. Germline V gene lookup returns CDR1 SEHNR and CDR2 FQNEAQ (reference sequence). The CDR3 contains 17 residues. V gave up 1 base and J gave up 7 bases; unmatched junction bases: 7.

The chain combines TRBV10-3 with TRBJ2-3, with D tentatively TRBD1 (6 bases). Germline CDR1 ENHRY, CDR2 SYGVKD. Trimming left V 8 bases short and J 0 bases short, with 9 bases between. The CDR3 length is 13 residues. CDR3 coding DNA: TGTGCCATCCGGGACAAGAGCACAGATACGCAGTATTTT. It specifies CAIRDKSTDTQYF.

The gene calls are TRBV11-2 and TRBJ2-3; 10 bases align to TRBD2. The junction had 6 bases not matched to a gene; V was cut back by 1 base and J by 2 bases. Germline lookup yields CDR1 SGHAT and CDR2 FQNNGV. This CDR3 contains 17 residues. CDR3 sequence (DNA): TGTGCCAGCAGCTTAGTCCCTAGCGGGGGATACACAGATACGCAGTATTTT. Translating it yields CASSLVPSGGYTDTQYF.

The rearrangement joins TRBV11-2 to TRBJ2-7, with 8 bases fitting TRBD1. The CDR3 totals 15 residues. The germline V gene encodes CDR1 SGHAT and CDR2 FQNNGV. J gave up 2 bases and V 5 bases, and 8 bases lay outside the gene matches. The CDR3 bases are TGTGCCAGCAGCGTTAGACAGGGGACAGCCTACGAGCAGTACTTC. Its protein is CASSVRQGTAYEQYF.

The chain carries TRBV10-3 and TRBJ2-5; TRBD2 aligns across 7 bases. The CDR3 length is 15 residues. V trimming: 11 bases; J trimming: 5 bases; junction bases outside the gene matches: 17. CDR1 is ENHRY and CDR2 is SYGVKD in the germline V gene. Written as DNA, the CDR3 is TGTGCCCCAAAGGGAGGGCTCCCAGAAGGGGAGACCCAGTACTTC. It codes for CAPKGGLPEGETQYF.

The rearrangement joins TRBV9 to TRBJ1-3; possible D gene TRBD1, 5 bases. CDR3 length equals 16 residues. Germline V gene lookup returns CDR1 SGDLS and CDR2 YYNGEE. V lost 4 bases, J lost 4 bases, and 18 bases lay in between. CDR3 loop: CASSQLGPGNGNTIYF. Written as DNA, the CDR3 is TGTGCCAGCAGCCAACTTGGGCCAGGGAACGGAAACACCATATATTTT.

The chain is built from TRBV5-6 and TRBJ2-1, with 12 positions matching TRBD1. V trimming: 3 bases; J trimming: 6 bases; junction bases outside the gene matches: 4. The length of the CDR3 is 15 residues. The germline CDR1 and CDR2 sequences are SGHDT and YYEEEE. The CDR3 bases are TGTGCCAGCAGCTCAGGGACAGGGGGCCCCAATGAGCAGTTCTTC. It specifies CASSSGTGGPNEQFF.

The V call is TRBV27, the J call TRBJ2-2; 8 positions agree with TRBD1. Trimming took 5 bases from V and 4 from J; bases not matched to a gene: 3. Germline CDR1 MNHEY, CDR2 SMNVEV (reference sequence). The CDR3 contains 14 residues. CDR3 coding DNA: TGTGCCAGCAGTGCCGGGACAGGCACCGGGGAGCTGTTTTTT. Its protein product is CASSAGTGTGELFF.

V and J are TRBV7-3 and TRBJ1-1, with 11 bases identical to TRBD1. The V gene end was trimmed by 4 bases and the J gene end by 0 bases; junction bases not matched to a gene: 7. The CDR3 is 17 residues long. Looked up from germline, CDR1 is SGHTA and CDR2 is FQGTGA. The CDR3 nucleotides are TGTGCCAGCAGCTACTCCGGACAGGGGGCGGTGAACACTGAAGCTTTCTTT. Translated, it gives CASSYSGQGAVNTEAFF. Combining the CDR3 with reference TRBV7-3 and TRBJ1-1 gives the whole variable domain GAGVSQTPSNKVTEKGKYVELRCDPISGHTALYWYRQSLGQGPEFLIYFQGTGAADDSGLPNDRFFAVRPEGSVSTLKIQRTERGDSAVYLCASSYSGQGAVNTEAFFGQGTRLTVV.

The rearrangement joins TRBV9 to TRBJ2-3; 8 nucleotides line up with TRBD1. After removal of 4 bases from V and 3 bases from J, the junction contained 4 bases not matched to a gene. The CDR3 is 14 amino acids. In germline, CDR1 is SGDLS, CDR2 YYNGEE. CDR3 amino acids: CASSLRTGTDTQYF. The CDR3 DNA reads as TGTGCCAGCAGCCTAAGGACAGGGACAGATACGCAGTATTTT.

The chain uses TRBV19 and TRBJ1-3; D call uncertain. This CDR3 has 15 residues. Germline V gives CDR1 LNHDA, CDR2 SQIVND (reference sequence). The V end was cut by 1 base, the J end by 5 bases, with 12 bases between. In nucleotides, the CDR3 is TGTGCCAGTAGTATAGCGGGATCGGCTAGAAACACCATATATTTT. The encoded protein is CASSIAGSARNTIYF.